The present TCR beta chain was sequenced within a study of T cell changes during pregnancy in multiple sclerosis (dated by TCRdb to the late 2010s). Study-wide context: The study examined how the T cell repertoire changed over the course of pregnancy in women with multiple sclerosis.

On this clone: The clone's antigen remains unknown. Base quality data are lacking; no much larger clone is found one base away.

The CDR1 and CDR2 encoded by the germline V gene (reference sequence) are SEHNR and FQNEAQ. Inclusive of the bounding cysteine and phenylalanine, the CDR3 is 11 residues long. Only the CDR3 DNA is retained, 33 bases long and in frame from the first base. Cut back by 3 bases and 9 bases, the V and J ends lie 6 bases apart. The method behind the library was the immunoSEQ multiplex PCR assay. TCRdb took this table from immuneACCESS and kept in-frame rearrangements with V and J called. Such tables lack part of the clones; where checked against another copy, unresolved V genes explain under half of the gap, and the rest is unexplained. A total of 20,000 to 25,000 clones appear in this sample, around four fifths of them only once. The top ten clones comprise 15% to 17% of the sample.

This specimen was CD8+ T cells from peripheral blood mononuclear cells, taken in the first trimester of pregnancy. The chain employs TRBV7-9 and TRBJ2-1; no D gene is confidently identified. The sequence derives from a female donor in good health, enrolled as a control in a pregnancy study. CDR3 sequence: CASSLSSEQFF. DNA sequence: TGTGCCAGCAGCTTGTCTTCTGAGCAGTTCTTC.